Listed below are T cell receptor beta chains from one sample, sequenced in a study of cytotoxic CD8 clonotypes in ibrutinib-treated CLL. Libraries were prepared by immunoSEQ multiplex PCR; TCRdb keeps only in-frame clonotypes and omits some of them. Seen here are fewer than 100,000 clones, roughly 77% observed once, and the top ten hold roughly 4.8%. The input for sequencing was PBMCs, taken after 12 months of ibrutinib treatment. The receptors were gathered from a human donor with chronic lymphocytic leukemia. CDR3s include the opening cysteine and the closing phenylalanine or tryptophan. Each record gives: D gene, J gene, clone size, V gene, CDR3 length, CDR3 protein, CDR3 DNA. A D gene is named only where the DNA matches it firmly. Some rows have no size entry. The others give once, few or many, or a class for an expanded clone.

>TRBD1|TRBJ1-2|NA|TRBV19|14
CASQTGGRDYGYTF
TGTGCCAGCCAAACAGGGGGCCGAGACTATGGCTACACCTTC
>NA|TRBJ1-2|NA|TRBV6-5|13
CASSSTQGAGYTF
TGTGCCAGCAGTTCCACCCAGGGCGCGGGCTACACCTTC
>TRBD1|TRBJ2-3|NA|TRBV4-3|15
CASSAGTGNTDTQYF
TGCGCCAGCAGCGCTGGGACAGGGAACACAGATACGCAGTATTTT
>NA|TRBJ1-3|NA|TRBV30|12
CAWRKQGNTIYF
TGTGCCTGGAGGAAACAGGGAAACACCATATATTTT
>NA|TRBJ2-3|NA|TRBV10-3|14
CAISDGRWADTQYF
TGTGCCATCAGTGACGGGCGGTGGGCAGATACGCAGTATTTT
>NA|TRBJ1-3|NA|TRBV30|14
CAWSGRGSGNTIYF
TGTGCCTGGAGTGGCCGGGGGTCCGGAAACACCATATATTTT
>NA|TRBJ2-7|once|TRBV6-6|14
CASSPAQGVHEQYF
TGTGCCAGCAGCCCCGCGCAGGGTGTCCACGAGCAGTACTTC
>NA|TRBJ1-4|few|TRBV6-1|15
CASSEAEGRGEKLFF
TGTGCCAGCAGTGAAGCGGAGGGGCGGGGGGAAAAACTGTTTTTT
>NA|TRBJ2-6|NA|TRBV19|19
CASSIGRRGPGAGANVLTF
TGTGCCAGTAGTATAGGAAGGCGGGGCCCCGGGGCTGGGGCCAACGTCCTGACTTTC
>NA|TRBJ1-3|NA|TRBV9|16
CASSLPWGRGGNTIYF
TGTGCCAGCAGCCTGCCTTGGGGGCGCGGCGGAAACACCATATATTTT
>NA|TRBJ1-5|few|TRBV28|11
CASRTNQPQHF
TGTGCCAGCAGGACCAATCAGCCCCAGCATTTT
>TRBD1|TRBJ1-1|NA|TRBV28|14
CASSFPDRGTEAFF
TGTGCCAGCAGTTTCCCGGACAGGGGCACTGAAGCTTTCTTT
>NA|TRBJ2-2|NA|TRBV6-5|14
CASSYRGRTGELFF
TGTGCCAGCAGTTACAGAGGCAGGACCGGGGAGCTGTTTTTT
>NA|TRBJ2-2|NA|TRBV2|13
CASSEESRGELFF
TGTGCCAGCAGTGAAGAAAGTCGCGGGGAGCTGTTTTTT
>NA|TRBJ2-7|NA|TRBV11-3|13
CASSLGGGYEQYF
TGTGCCAGCAGCTTAGGTGGCGGGTACGAGCAGTACTTC
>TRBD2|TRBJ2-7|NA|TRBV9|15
CASSVVAGAPYEQYF
TGTGCCAGCAGCGTAGTGGCGGGAGCGCCCTACGAGCAGTACTTC
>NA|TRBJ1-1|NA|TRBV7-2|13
CASRPGGYTEAFF
TGTGCCAGCAGACCCGGGGGCTATACTGAAGCTTTCTTT
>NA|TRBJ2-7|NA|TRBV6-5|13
CASSPPAPYEQYF
TGTGCCAGCAGTCCACCCGCCCCCTACGAGCAGTACTTC
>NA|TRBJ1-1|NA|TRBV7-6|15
CASSPLDSGRTEAFF
TGTGCCAGCAGCCCGTTGGACAGTGGAAGGACTGAAGCTTTCTTT
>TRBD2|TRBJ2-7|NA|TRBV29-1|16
CSVEGGLAGPSYEQYF
TGCAGCGTTGAAGGGGGCCTAGCGGGACCCTCCTACGAGCAGTACTTC
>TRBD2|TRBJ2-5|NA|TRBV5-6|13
CASSTGGPETQYF
TGTGCCAGCAGCACGGGAGGGCCTGAGACCCAGTACTTC
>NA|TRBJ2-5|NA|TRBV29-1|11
CSVPGGETQYF
TGCAGCGTCCCTGGGGGGGAGACCCAGTACTTC
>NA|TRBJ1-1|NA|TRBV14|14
CASSRWAGDTEAFF
TGTGCCAGCAGCCGGTGGGCAGGGGACACTGAAGCTTTCTTT
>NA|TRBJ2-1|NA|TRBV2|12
CASSDMGDEQFF
TGTGCCAGCAGTGACATGGGCGATGAGCAGTTCTTC
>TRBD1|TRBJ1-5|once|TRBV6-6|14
CASRSTGGNQPQHF
TGTGCCAGCAGATCCACAGGGGGCAATCAGCCCCAGCATTTT
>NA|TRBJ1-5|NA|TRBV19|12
CASSIINQPQHF
TGTGCCAGTAGTATAATCAACCAGCCCCAGCATTTT
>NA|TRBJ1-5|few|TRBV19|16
CASSIRGVWGNQPQHF
TGTGCCAGTAGTATAAGAGGGGTTTGGGGCAATCAGCCCCAGCATTTT
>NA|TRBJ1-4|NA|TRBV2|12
CASSDQGEKLFF
TGTGCCAGCAGTGACCAAGGTGAAAAACTGTTTTTT
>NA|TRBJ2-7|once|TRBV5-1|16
CASSPPGLSSSYEQYF
TGCGCCAGCAGCCCCCCGGGACTTTCGAGTTCCTACGAGCAGTACTTC
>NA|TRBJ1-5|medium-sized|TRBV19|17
CASSAGWGALLAQPQHF
TGTGCCAGTAGTGCCGGATGGGGGGCGTTGCTGGCGCAGCCCCAGCATTTT
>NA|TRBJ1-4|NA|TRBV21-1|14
CASSKGGRNEKLFF
TGTGCCAGCAGCAAGGGGGGAAGGAATGAAAAACTGTTTTTT
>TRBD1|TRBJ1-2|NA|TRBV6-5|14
CASRGTGGNYGYTF
TGTGCCAGCAGGGGGACAGGGGGTAACTATGGCTACACCTTC
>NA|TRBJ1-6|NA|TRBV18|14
CASSPGQGQGPLHF
TGTGCCAGCTCACCCGGGCAGGGGCAAGGGCCCCTCCACTTT
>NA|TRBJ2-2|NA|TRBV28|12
CASSKVTGELFF
TGTGCCAGCAGCAAGGTGACCGGGGAGCTGTTTTTT
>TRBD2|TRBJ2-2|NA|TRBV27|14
CASRIGTSLGELFF
TGTGCCAGCCGCATAGGGACTAGCCTCGGGGAGCTGTTTTTT